This TCR beta chain emerged from a study of type 1 and type 2 diabetes patients (dated by TCRdb to between 2015 and 2016). Describing the broader study: Recruited in China, the cohort was made up of 9 or 10 type 1 diabetes patients, a few type 2 diabetes patients and roughly 6 nondiabetic controls. Across the study, CD4+ and CD8+ T cells were positively selected from PBMCs using CD4 or CD8 MicroBeads on MACS columns. A total of more than 15 million paired-end reads were generated across the whole study. The study profiled TCRbeta repertoires by high-throughput sequencing to compare type 1 diabetes, type 2 diabetes and nondiabetic individuals. Comparing roughly 21-cycle and 25-cycle amplification showed similar V gene usage, suggesting similar primer efficiencies and random PCR bias. Paired-end sequencing of TCRbeta libraries was performed on Illumina HiSeq 2000 or MiSeq instruments. For the type 1 diabetes patients, the type 2 diabetes patients acted as a disease comparison group.

All diabetic patients met standard classification criteria for type 1 or type 2 diabetes, with glucose and C-peptide assessed by WHO-recommended methods. Donors were excluded if they had other autoimmune diseases or infections within the previous four weeks. Roughly 9.7 milliliters of peripheral blood were collected from each participant. LymphoPrep density separation was used to isolate PBMCs. These reads were obtained on an Illumina MiSeq. For TCRbeta CDR3 amplification, the template was genomic DNA taken from the sorted T cell subsets. The TCRbeta CDR3 region was amplified by multiplex PCR using 30 forward and 13 reverse primers. After the PCR products were purified with AMPure XP beads, a second PCR of 25 cycles was run to add indices and adaptors. Libraries were gel-purified using the QIAquick Gel Extraction Kit before sequencing. Per the original workflow: FLASH was used to merge paired-end reads, and IgBLAST was used to align the merged reads to IMGT V, D and J germline references. After reads whose alignment identity to germline references fell below 70% were discarded, 10,000,000 or so reads remained study-wide. CDR3 boundaries, reading frame and productivity were assigned according to IMGT definitions. A highly-expanded clone was defined as any clone making up 1% or more of reads, and normalized Shannon entropy served as the measure of diversity. Unpaired two-tailed t-tests were used to test group differences in Shannon entropy. TCRdb passed the public sequencing reads through fastp at Q25 and MiXCR, retaining productive beta sequences. When rows share a CDR3 protein, they turn into one entry using the most common DNA and genes. The V and J calls were not made by the authors but by TCRdb's processing. The sample table records 280,000 or so distinct CDR3 sequences; roughly 48% of these occur just once. The ten largest make up about 13% of the sample.

What the work shows at the level of the full study, not this receptor alone: The study groups were not matched for age and gender, which could bias interpretation. Type 2 diabetes and control samples had highly correlated V and J gene usage patterns, with an average between-sample correlation of approximately 0.97. Because only a limited number of T2D and control samples were sequenced, some T1D-only HECs might also appear in more T2D or control samples. In both CD4+ and CD8+ T cells, type 2 diabetes repertoires were highly diverse, with diversity significantly greater than that of type 1 diabetes repertoires. Few highly-expanded CD4+ clones, median one, were found in type 2 diabetes patients, accounting for a median about 4.1% of reads.

The germline V gene (reference sequence) sets CDR1 to GTSNPN and CDR2 to SVGIG. Including cysteine and phenylalanine, the CDR3 has 14 amino acids. Only the CDR3 part of the read is kept: 42 bases, read in frame from the first base. V loses 4 bases, J loses 3 bases, and the germline ends lie 15 bases apart. For this clonotype: The target of this receptor is not known. Base-call qualities are not available, and no considerably larger clone is one nucleotide away.

The receptor was derived from a man younger than 30 with type 2 diabetes. The rearrangement joined TRBV30 to TRBJ1-2, and perhaps TRBD1 as D gene, on 6 matching bases. Material for sequencing was peripheral blood mononuclear cells (PBMCs). The nucleotide sequence is given as TGTGCCTGGATGGCCAGGGGACCCCACTATGGCTACACCTTC. This gives the protein CAWMARGPHYGYTF.